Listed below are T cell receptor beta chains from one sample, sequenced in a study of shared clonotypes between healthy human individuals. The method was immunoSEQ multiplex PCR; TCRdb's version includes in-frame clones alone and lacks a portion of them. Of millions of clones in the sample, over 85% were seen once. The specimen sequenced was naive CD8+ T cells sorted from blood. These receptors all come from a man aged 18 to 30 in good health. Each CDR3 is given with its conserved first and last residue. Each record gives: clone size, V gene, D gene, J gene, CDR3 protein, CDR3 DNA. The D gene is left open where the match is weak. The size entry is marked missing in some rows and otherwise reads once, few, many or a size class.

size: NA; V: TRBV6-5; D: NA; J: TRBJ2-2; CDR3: CASSYSLSGELFF; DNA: TGTGCCAGCAGTTACTCGCTCTCCGGGGAGCTGTTTTTT
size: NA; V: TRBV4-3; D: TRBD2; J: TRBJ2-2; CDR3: CASSQDQLAENTGELFF; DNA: TGCGCCAGCAGCCAAGATCAGCTAGCGGAGAACACCGGGGAGCTGTTTTTT
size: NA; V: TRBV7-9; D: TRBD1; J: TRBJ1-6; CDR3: CATETGTGASPLHF; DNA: TGTGCCACCGAGACCGGGACAGGGGCTTCACCCCTCCACTTT
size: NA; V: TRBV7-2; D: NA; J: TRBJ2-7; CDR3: CASSPPGEPYEQYF; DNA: TGTGCCAGCAGCCCCCCAGGGGAGCCCTACGAGCAGTACTTC
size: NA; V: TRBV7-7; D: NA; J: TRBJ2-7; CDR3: CASSLGAGPSYEQYF; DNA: TGTGCTAGCAGCTTAGGGGCAGGTCCCTCCTACGAGCAGTACTTC
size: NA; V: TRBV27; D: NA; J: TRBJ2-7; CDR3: CASSGLEGKYF; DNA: TGTGCCAGCAGCGGATTAGAGGGAAAGTACTTC
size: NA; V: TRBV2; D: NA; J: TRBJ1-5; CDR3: CASKTEYSNQPQHF; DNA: TGTGCCAGCAAGACCGAGTATAGCAATCAGCCCCAGCATTTT
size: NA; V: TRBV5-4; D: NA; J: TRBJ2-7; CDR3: CASSRGYEGKLYEQYF; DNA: TGTGCCAGCAGCCGGGGCTATGAAGGGAAACTCTACGAGCAGTACTTC
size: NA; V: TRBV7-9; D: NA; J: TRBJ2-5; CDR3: CASSQPLALQETQYF; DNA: TGTGCCAGCAGCCAGCCGTTGGCCCTCCAAGAGACCCAGTACTTC
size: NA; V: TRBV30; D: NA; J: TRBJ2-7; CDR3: CAWNRVAYSYEQYF; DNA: TGTGCCTGGAATAGAGTAGCCTACTCCTACGAGCAGTACTTC
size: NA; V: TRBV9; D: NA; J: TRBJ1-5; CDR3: CASSVGWSNQPQHF; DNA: TGTGCCAGCAGCGTAGGATGGAGCAATCAGCCCCAGCATTTT
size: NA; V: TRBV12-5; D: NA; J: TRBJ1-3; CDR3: CASGPKEGFSGNTIYF; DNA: TGTGCTAGTGGTCCAAAGGAGGGATTCTCTGGAAACACCATATATTTT
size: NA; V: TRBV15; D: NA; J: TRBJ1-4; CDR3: CATSSRGFGEKLFF; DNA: TGTGCCACCAGCAGCAGGGGTTTTGGAGAAAAACTGTTTTTT
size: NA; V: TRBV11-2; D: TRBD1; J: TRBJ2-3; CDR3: CASSLDPGTGGYTQYF; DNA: TGTGCCAGCAGCTTAGATCCCGGGACAGGGGGCTATACGCAGTATTTT
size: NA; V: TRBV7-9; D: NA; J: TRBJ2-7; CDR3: CASSLDENEQYF; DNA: TGTGCCAGCAGCTTAGATGAAAACGAGCAGTACTTC
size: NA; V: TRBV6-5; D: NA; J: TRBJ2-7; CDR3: CASSYRGYEQYF; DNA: TGTGCCAGCAGTTACAGGGGCTACGAGCAGTACTTC
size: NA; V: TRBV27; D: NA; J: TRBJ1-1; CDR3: CASSLGPGLRNTEAFF; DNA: TGTGCCAGCAGTTTAGGGCCGGGTCTAAGGAACACTGAAGCTTTCTTT
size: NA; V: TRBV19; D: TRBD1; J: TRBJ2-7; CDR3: CASSIAGQGGYEQYF; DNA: TGTGCCAGTAGTATAGCGGGACAGGGGGGCTACGAGCAGTACTTC
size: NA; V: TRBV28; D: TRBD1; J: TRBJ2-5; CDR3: CASSSPGQGKETQYF; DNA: TGTGCCAGCAGTAGTCCGGGACAGGGAAAAGAGACCCAGTACTTC
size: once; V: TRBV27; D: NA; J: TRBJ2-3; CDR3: CASSLWGATDTQYF; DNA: TGTGCCAGCAGTTTGTGGGGGGCCACAGATACGCAGTATTTT
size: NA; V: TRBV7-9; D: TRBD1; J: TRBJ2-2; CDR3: CASSPQGAGTGELFF; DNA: TGTGCCAGCAGCCCTCAGGGGGCTGGGACCGGGGAGCTGTTTTTT
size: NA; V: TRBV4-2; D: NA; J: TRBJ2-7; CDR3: CASSQELGQIEQYF; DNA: TGTGCCAGCAGCCAAGAACTAGGACAGATCGAGCAGTACTTC
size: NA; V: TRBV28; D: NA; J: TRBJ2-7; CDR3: CASSLAANEQYF; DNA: TGTGCCAGCAGTTTAGCTGCGAACGAGCAGTACTTC
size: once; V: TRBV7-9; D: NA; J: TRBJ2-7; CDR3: CASSSNILRDTPYEQYF; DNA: TGTGCCAGCAGCTCGAACATCTTGAGGGACACCCCTTACGAGCAGTACTTC
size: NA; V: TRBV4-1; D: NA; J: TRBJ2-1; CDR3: CASSQPISGEQFF; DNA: TGCGCCAGCAGCCAACCTATTAGCGGTGAGCAGTTCTTC
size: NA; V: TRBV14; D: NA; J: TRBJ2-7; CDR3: CASSPYMGGGSYEQYF; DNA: TGTGCCAGCAGCCCATATATGGGTGGGGGCTCCTACGAGCAGTACTTC